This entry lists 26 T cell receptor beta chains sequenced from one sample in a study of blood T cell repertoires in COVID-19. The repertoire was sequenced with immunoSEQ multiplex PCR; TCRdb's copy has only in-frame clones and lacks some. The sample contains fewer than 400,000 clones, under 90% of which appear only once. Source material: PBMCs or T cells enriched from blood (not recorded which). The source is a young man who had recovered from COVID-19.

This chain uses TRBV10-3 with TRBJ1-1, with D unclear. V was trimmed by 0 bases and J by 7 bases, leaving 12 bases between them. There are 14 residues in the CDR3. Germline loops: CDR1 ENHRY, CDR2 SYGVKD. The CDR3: CAISESGSQREAFF. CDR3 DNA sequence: TGTGCCATCAGTGAGTCTGGGTCCCAGCGTGAAGCTTTCTTT.

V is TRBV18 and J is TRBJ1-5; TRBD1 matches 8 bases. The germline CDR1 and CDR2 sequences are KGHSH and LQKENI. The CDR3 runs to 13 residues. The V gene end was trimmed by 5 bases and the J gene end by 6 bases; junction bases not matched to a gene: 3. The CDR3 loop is CASSGQGRQPQHF. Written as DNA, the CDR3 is TGTGCCAGCTCAGGACAGGGACGTCAGCCCCAGCATTTT.

The CDR3 nucleotides read TGTGCCAGCAGCTTCGGGACAGGGGGCTCCTATGGCTACACCTTC. Protein: CASSFGTGGSYGYTF. This chain joins TRBV11-3 and TRBJ1-2; 12 bases are shared with TRBD1. CDR3 length: 15 residues. Germline values: CDR1 SGHNT, CDR2 YENEEA. The ends lost 3 bases at V and 4 bases at J; junction bases unmatched: 3. Full variable domain (outside the CDR3, taken from reference TRBV11-3 and TRBJ1-2): EAGVVQSPRYKIIEKKQPVAFWCNPISGHNTLYWYLQNLGQGPELLIRYENEEAVDDSQLPKDRFSAERLKGVDSTLKIQPAELGDSAVYLCASSFGTGGSYGYTFGSGTRLTVV.

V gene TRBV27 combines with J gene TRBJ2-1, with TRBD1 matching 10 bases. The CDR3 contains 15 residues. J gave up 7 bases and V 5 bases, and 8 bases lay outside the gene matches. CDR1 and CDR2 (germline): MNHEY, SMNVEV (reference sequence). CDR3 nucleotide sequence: TGTGCCAGCAGTGCCGGGACAGGGGTTTTTAATGAGCAGTTCTTC. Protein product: CASSAGTGVFNEQFF.

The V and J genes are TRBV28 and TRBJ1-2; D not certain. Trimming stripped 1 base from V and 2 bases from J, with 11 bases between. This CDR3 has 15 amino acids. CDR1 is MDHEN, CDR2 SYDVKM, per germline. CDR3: CASSLFRGANYGYTF. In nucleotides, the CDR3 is TGTGCCAGCAGTTTATTTCGGGGTGCAAACTATGGCTACACCTTC.

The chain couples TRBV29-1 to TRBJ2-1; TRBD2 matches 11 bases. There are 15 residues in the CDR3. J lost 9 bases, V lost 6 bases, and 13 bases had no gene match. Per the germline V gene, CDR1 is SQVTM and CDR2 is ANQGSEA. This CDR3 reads CSVWNSGGANSEQFF. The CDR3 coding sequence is TGCAGCGTGTGGAATAGCGGGGGGGCGAACAGTGAGCAGTTCTTC.

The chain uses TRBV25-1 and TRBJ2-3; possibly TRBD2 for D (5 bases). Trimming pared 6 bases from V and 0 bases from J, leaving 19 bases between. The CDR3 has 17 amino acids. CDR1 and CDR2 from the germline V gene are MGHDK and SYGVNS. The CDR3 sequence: CASRAGVSGASTDTQYF. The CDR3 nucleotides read TGTGCCAGCAGGGCCGGAGTCAGCGGTGCTAGCACAGATACGCAGTATTTT.

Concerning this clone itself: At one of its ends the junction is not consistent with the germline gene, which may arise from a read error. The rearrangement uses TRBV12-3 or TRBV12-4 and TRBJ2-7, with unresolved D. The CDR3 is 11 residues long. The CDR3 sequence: CASSSRGVLNF. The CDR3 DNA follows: TGTGCCAGCAGCTCTAGAGGCGTGCTAAACTTC.

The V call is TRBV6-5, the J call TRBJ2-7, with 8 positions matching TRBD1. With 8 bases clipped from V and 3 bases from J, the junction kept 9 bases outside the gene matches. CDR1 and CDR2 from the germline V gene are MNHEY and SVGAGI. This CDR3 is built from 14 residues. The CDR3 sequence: CASGITGGYYEQYF. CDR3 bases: TGTGCCAGCGGAATTACAGGGGGGTACTACGAGCAGTACTTC.

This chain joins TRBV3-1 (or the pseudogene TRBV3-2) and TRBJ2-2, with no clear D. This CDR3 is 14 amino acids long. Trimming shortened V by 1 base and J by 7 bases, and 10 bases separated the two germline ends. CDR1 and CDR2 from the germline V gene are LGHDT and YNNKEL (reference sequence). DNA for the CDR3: TGTGCCAGCAGCCAAGGGCCAGATGGCGGGGAGCTGTTTTTT. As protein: CASSQGPDGGELFF.

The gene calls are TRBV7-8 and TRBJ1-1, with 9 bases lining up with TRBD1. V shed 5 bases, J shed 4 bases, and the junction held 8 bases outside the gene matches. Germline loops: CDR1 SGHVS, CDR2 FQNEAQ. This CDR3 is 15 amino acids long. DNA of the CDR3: TGTGCCAGCAGCGAGTGGACAGGGGCGGCCACTGAAGCTTTCTTT. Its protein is CASSEWTGAATEAFF. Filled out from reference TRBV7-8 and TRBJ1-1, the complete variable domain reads GAGVSQSPRYKVAKRGQDVALRCDPISGHVSLFWYQQALGQGPEFLTYFQNEAQLDKSGLPSDRFFAERPEGSVSTLKIQRTQQEDSAVYLCASSEWTGAATEAFFGQGTRLTVV.

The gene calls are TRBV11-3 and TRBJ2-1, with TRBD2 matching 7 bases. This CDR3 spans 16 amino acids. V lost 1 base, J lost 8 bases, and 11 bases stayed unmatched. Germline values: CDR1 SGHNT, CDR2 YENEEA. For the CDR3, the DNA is TGTGCCAGCAGCTTAGGTACCAGCGGGATTTCGGATGAGCAGTTCTTC. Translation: CASSLGTSGISDEQFF.

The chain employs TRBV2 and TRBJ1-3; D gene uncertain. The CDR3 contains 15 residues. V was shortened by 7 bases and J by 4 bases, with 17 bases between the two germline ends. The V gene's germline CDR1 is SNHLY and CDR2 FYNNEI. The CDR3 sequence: CASISTWAVGNTIYF. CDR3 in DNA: TGTGCCAGCATCTCAACTTGGGCCGTAGGAAACACCATATATTTT.

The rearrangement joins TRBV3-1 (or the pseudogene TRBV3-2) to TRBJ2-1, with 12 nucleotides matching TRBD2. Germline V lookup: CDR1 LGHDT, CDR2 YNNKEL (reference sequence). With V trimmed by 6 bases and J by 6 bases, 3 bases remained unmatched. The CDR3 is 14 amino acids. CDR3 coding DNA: TGTGCCAGCAGTGCGACTAGCGGGAGCAATGAGCAGTTCTTC. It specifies CASSATSGSNEQFF.

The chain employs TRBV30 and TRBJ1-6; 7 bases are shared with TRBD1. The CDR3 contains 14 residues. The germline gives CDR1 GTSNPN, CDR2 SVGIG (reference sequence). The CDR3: CGLSPGTANSPLHF. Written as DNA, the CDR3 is TGTGGTTTAAGCCCCGGGACAGCTAATTCACCCCTCCACTTT.

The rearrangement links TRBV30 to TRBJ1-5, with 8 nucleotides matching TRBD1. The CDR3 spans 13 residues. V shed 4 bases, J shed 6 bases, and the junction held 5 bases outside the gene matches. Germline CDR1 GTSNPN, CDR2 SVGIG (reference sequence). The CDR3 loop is CAWTPGGGQPQHF. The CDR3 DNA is TGTGCCTGGACCCCAGGGGGCGGTCAGCCCCAGCATTTT.

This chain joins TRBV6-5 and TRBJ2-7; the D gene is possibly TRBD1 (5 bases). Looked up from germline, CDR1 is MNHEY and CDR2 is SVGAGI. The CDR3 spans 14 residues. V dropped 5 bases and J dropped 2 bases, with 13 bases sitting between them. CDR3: CASSPARAPYEQYF. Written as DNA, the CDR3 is TGTGCCAGCAGTCCCGCCAGGGCCCCCTACGAGCAGTACTTC.

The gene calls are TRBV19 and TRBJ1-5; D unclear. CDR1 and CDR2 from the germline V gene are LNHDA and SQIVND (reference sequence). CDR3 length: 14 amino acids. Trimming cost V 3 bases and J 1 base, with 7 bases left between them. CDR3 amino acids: CASSMVQSNQPQHF. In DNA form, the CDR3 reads TGTGCCAGTAGTATGGTGCAGAGCAATCAGCCCCAGCATTTT. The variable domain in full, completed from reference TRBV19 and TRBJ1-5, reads DGGITQSPKYLFRKEGQNVTLSCEQNLNHDAMYWYRQDPGQGLRLIYYSQIVNDFQKGDIAEGYSVSREKKESFPLTVTSAQKNPTAFYLCASSMVQSNQPQHFGDGTRLSIL.

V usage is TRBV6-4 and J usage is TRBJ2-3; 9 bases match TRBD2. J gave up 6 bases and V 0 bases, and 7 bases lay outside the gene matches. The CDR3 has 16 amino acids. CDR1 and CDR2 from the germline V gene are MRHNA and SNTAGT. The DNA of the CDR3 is TGTGCCAGCAGTGACTCGCGCGGGAGGGCCGTGGATACGCAGTATTTT. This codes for CASSDSRGRAVDTQYF.

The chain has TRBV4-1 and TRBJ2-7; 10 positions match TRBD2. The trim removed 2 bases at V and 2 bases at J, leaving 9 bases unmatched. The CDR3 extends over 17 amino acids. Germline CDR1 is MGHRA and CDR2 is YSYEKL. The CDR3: CASSQWTGLAVPYEQYF. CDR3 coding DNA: TGCGCCAGCAGCCAATGGACAGGACTAGCGGTTCCCTACGAGCAGTACTTC.

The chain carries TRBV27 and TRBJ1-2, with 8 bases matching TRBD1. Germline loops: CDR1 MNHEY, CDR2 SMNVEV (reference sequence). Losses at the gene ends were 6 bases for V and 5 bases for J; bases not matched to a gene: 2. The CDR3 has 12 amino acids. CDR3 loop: CASSRQGYGYTF. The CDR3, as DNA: TGTGCCAGCAGCAGACAGGGGTATGGCTACACCTTC.

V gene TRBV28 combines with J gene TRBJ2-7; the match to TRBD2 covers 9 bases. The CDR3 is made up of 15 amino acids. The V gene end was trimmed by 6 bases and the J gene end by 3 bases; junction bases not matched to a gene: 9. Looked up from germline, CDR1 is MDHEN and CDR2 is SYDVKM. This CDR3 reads CASRFSGGSYYEQYF. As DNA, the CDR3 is TGTGCCAGCAGATTTAGCGGGGGCAGTTACTACGAGCAGTACTTC.

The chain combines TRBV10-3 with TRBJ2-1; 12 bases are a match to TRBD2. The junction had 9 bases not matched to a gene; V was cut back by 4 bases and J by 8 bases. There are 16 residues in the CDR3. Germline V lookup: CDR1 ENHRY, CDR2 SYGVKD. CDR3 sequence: CAISGSTSGRYDEQFF. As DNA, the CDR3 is TGTGCCATCAGTGGTTCGACTAGCGGGAGATACGATGAGCAGTTCTTC.

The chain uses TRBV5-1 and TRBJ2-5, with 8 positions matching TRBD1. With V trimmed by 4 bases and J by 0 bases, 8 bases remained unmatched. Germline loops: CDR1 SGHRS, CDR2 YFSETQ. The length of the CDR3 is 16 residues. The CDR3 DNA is TGCGCCAGCAGCCCCGGAACAGGGGGGTACCAAGAGACCCAGTACTTC. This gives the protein CASSPGTGGYQETQYF. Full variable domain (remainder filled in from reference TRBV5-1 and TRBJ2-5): KAGVTQTPRYLIKTRGQQVTLSCSPISGHRSVSWYQQTPGQGLQFLFEYFSETQRNKGNFPGRFSGRQFSNSRSEMNVSTLELGDSALYLCASSPGTGGYQETQYFGPGTRLLVL.

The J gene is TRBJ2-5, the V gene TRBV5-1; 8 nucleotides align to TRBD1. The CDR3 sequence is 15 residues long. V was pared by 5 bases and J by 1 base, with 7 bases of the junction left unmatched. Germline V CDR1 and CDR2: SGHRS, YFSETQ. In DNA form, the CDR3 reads TGCGCCAGCAGGAAGCAGGGGGCGCCCCAAGAGACCCAGTACTTC. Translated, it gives CASRKQGAPQETQYF.

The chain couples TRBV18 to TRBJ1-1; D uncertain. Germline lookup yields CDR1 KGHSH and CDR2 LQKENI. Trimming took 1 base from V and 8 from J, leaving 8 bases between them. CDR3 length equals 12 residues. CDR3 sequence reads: CASSPLEGEAFF. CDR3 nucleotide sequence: TGTGCCAGCTCACCACTGGAGGGCGAAGCTTTCTTT.